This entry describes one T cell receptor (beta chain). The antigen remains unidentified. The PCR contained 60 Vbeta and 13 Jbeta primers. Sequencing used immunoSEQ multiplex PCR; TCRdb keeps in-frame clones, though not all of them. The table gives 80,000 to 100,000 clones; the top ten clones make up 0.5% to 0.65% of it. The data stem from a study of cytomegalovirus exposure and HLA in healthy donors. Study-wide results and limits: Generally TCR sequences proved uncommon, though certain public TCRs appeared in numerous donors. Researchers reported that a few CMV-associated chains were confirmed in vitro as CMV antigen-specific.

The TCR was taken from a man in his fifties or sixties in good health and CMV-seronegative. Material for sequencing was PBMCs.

CDR3 sequence: CASGTTGGEQYF. The CDR3 DNA is TGTGCCAGCGGGACAACAGGGGGCGAGCAGTACTTC. The rearrangement joins TRBV6-5 to TRBJ2-7; 8 positions match TRBD1. CDR3 length: 12 residues. V shed 8 bases and J 6 bases; nucleotides not matched to a gene: 6. The germline V gene has CDR1 MNHEY and CDR2 SVGAGI.